The clone carrying this TCR beta chain has a count of ten or more. Template switching with 5'RACE generated the TCR cDNA and added a universal primer site and UMIs. TCRdb fed the 5' RACE reads into MiXCR, producing one record per CDR3 protein. The sample has about 4,300 distinct CDR3 sequences; over 3% are singletons. The data derive from a study of T cells after yellow fever vaccination. Regarding the study as a whole: Post-booster samples contained most primary-vaccination clones (approximately 95% CD4, almost 90% CD8). Peaking faster, on day 5 versus 15, the secondary response was nonetheless weaker.

The CDR3 length is 14 residues. Germline-derived CDR1 and CDR2 are SEHNR and FQNEAQ (reference sequence). V was clipped by 5 bases and J by 0 bases, with 11 bases between them. Sequenced material: PBMCs, either bulk or a sorted T-cell subset (CD4+, CD8+, memory, or dextramer-sorted; not recorded which), taken 15 days after the yellow fever booster vaccination. The genes are TRBV7-9 and TRBJ2-7, with D unclear. This receptor was obtained from a young man who received the YFV17D yellow fever vaccine. CDR3: CASSPDSYSYEQYF. The CDR3 bases are TGTGCCAGCAGCCCAGACTCTTACTCCTACGAGCAGTACTTC.